This T cell receptor (beta chain) is drawn from a study of blood T cell repertoires in COVID-19. V was clipped by 11 bases and J by 3 bases, with 13 bases between them. Germline V gene sequence: CDR1 MDHEN, CDR2 SYDVKM. The CDR3 extends over 12 amino acids. Using immunoSEQ multiplex PCR, the repertoire was profiled, and TCRdb retains in-frame clones only, with some absent. The table includes 250,000 to 300,000 clones, 85% to 90% detected once. The rearrangement uses TRBV28 and TRBJ2-5; tentatively, D is TRBD2 (5 bases). This TCR was sampled from a man aged 18-30 years with active or convalescent COVID-19. The sample was peripheral blood. The CDR3 DNA reads as TGTGCCTTAAGCGGAAAAAAAGAGACCCAGTACTTC. Translation: CALSGKKETQYF.